The source of this T cell receptor beta chain is a study of shared clonotypes between healthy human individuals. The study, taken as a whole, reports: With a handful of donors compared, roughly 5% of naive CD4 clonotypes were shared.

Comment on this clone: Its antigen is as yet unknown.

Researchers ran the assay at a deep level. Several immunoSEQ plates held equal portions of the genomic DNA taken from each subset. Here immunoSEQ multiplex PCR was the method, and the copy in TCRdb shows in-frame clones only, minus some. The top ten hold roughly 0.35% of the sample, which has roughly 1,600,000 clones, about 98.5% seen once. This CDR3 is 15 amino acids long. Germline V gene sequence: CDR1 SGHNT, CDR2 YYREEE (reference sequence). V was clipped by 4 bases and J by 3 bases; unmatched bases: 5. The sequenced material came from naive CD4+ T cells sorted from blood. Subset here: CD45RA+ positively selected. The TCR originated in a man aged 30-40 years in good health. V gene TRBV5-4 combines with J gene TRBJ2-1; the match to TRBD2 covers 9 bases. The CDR3 bases are TGTGCCAGCAGCCATAGCGGGGGCAACTACAATGAGCAGTTCTTC. Translating it yields CASSHSGGNYNEQFF.